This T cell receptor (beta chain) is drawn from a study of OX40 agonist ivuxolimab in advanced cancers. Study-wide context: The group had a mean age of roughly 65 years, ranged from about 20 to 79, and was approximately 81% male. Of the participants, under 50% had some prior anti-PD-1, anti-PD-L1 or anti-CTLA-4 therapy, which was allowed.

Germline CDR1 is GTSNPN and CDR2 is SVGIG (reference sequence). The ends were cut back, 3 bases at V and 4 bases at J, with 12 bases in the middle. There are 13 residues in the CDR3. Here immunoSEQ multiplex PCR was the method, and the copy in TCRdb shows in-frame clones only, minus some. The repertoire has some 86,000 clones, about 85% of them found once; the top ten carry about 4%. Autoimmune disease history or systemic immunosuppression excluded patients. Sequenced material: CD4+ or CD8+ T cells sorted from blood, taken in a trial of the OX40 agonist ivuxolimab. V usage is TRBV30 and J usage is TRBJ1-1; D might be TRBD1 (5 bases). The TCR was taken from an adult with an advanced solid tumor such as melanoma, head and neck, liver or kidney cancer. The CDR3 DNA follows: TGTGCCTGGAGCCTTGGGGGTAGCACTGAAGCTTTCTTT. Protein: CAWSLGGSTEAFF.